This note documents a single T cell receptor (beta chain) sequence. In the original processing: For nucleated cells, counts were estimated from reference gene primer amplification. TCRdb's copy holds only in-frame clones and misses some; the assay was immunoSEQ multiplex PCR. V and J calls and clone size are as listed in that table; D and trimming were resolved from the DNA. The sample contains hundreds of thousands of clones, around 89% of which appear only once. Trimming removed 0 bases at V and 6 bases at J, with 11 bases between. Germline-derived CDR1 and CDR2 are PRHDT and FYEKMQ (reference sequence). CDR3 length: 14 residues. The sample is drawn from a study of blood T cell repertoires in COVID-19. For the study at large: Samples came from the United States, Italy and Spain, spanning acute and convalescent COVID-19. T cells, B-cell-depleted T cells, or PBMCs provided the cDNA or gDNA that served as material.

This chain links TRBV13 with TRBJ1-1; the D is unclear. Sequenced input: peripheral blood. The clonotype comes from a woman in her 30s with acute or convalescent COVID-19. The CDR3 bases are TGTGCCAGCAGCTTAGGCTCGTGGGAGCCTGAAGCTTTCTTT. Protein sequence: CASSLGSWEPEAFF.